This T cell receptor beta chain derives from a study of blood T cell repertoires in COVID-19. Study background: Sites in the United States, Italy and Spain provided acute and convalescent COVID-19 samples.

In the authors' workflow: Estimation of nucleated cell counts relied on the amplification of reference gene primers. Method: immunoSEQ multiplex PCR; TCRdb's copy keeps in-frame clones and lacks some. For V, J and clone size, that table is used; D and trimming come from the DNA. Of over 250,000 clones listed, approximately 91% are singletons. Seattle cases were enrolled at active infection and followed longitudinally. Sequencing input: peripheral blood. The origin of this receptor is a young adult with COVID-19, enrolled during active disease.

The CDR3 spells CASSGGQGKNTEAFF. The DNA for the CDR3 is TGTGCCAGCAGCGGGGGACAGGGTAAGAACACTGAAGCTTTCTTT. J is TRBJ1-1 and V is TRBV5-4; 9 bases agree with TRBD1. The CDR3 has 15 amino acids. The germline V gene has CDR1 SGHNT and CDR2 YYREEE (reference sequence). V was clipped by 4 bases and J by 1 base; unmatched bases: 5.